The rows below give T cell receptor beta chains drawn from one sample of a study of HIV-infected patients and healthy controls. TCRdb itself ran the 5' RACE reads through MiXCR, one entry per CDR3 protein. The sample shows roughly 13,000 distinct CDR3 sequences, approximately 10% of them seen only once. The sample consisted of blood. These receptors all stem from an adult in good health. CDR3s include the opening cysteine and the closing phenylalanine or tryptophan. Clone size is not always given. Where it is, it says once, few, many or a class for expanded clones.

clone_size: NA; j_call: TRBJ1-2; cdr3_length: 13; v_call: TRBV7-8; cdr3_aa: CASSPGLNYGYTF
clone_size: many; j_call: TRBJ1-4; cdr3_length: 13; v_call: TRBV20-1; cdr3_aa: CSARSGAREKLFF
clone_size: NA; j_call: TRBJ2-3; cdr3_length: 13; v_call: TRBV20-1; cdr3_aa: CSARGGSTDTQYF
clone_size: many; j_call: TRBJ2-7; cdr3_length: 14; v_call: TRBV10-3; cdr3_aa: CAISESEGTYEQYF
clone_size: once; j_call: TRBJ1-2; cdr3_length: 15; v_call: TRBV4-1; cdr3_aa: CASSRPTGTDYGYTF
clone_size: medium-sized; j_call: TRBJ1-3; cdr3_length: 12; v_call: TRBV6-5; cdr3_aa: CASSRDGNTIYF
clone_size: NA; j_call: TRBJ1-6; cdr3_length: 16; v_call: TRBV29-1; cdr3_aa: CSALDPRVAYNSPLHF
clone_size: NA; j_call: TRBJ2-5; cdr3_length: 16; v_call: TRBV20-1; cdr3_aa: CSARDLRRTSEETQYF
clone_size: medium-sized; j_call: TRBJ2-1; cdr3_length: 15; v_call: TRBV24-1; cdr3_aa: CATSELAGDTSEQFF
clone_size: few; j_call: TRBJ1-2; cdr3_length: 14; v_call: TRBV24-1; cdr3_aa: CATSDRTANYGYTF
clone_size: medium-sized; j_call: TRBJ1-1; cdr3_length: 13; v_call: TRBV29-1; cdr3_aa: CSVRTGGNTEAFF
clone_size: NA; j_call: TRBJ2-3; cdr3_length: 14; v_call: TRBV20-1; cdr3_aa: CSANGRFRTDTQYF
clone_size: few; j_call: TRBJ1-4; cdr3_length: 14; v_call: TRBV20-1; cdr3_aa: CSANTQTGPEKLFF
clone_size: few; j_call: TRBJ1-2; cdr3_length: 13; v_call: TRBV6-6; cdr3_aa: CASSPSRAYGYTF
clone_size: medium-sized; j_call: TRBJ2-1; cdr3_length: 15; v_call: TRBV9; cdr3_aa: CASSPREYPYNEQFF
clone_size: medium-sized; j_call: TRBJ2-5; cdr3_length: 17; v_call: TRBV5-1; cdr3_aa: CASSLGSGQPVRETQYF
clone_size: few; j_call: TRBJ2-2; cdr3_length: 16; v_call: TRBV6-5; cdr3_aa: CASSNKAGVSTGELFF
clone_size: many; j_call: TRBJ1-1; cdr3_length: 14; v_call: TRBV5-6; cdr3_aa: CASSPGPQDTEAFF
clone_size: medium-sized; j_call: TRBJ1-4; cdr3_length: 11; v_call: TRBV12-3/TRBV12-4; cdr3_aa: CASSPGTGLFF
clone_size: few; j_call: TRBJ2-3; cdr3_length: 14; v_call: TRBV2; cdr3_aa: CASSEYRSTDTQYF
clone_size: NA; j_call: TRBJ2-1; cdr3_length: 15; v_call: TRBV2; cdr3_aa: CASSALAGVRNEQFF
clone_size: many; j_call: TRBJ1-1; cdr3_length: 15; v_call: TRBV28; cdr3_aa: CASSLHGPLNTEAFF
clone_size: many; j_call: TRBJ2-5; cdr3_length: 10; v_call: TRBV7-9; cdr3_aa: CASSGETQYF
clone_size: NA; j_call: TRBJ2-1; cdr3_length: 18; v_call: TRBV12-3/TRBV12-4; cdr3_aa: CASSFETRAGSSYNEQFF
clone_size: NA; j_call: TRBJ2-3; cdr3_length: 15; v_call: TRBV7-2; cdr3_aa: CASSLEASTTDTQYF
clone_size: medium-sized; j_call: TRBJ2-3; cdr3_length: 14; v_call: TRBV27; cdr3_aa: CASSLIQGTDTQYF
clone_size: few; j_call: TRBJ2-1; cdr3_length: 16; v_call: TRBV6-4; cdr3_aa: CASSLLAGSTYNEQFF
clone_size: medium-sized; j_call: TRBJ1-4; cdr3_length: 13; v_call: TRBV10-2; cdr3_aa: CASSFGDREKLFF
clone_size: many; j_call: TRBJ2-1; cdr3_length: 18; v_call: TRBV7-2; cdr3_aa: CASSLDPEDRGSYNEQFF
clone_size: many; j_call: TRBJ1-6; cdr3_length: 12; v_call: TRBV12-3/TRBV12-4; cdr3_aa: CASTSGGSALHF
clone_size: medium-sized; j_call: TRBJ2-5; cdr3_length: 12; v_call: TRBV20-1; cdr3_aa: CSAPGLQETQYF
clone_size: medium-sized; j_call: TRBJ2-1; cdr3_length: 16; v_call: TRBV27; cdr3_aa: CASSSQRREINNEQFF
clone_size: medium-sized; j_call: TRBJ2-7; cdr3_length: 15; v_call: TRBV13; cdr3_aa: CASSFPSAGSYEQYF
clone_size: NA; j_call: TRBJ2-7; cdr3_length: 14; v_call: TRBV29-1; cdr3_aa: CSVGPRMGGYEQYF
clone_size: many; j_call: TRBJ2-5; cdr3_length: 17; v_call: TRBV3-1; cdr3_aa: CASSHRWTSGSKETQYF
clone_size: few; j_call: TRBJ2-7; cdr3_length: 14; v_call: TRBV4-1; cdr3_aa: CASSQSGGSYEQYF
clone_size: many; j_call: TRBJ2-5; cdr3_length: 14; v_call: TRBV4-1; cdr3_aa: CASSQTGGKETQYF